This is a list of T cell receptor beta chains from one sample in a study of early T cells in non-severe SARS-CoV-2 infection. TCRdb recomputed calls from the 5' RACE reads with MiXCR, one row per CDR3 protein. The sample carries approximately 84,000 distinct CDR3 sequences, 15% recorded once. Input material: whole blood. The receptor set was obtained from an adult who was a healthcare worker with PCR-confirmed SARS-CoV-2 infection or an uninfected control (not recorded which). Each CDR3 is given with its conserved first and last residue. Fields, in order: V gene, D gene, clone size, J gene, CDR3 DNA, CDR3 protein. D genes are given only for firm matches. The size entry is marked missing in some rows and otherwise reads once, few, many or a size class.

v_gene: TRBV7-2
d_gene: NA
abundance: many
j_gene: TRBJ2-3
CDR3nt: TGTGCCAGCAGCTTACCGGGCGGCAGCACAGATACGCAGTATTTT
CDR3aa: CASSLPGGSTDTQYF

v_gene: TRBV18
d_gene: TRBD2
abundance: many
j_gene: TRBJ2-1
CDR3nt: TGTGCCAGCTTAGCGGGAGCGGGGACTTACAATGAGCAGTTCTTC
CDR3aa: CASLAGAGTYNEQFF

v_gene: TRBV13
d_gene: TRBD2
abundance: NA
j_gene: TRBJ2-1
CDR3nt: TGTGCCAGCAGCCCATCCCCCGGGACTAGCGGGAGACAGGAGCAGTTCTTC
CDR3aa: CASSPSPGTSGRQEQFF

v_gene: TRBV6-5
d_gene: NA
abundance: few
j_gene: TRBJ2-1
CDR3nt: TGTGCCAGCACCCCCGACTCCCACAATGAGCAGTTCTTC
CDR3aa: CASTPDSHNEQFF

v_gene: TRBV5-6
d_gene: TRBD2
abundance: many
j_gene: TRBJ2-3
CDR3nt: TGTGCCAGCAGCTGGACTAGCGGCACAGATACGCAGTATTTT
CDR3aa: CASSWTSGTDTQYF

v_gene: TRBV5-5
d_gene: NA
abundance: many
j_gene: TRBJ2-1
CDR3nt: TGTGCCAGCAGCTGGGGTGTGAGCTCCTACAATGAGCAGTTCTTC
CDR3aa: CASSWGVSSYNEQFF

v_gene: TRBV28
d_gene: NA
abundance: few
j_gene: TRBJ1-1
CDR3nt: TGTGCCAGCAGCATGACAGGCGCTGAAGCTTTCTTT
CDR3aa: CASSMTGAEAFF

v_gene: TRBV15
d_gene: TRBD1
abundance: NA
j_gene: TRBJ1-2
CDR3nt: TGTGCCACCAGCAGGGGACAGGGAGTTAATAACTATGGCTACACCTTC
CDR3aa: CATSRGQGVNNYGYTF

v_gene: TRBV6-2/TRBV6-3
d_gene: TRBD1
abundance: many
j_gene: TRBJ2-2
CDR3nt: TGTGCCAGCAGAACGGGACAGTCGAAGAACACCGGGGAGCTGTTTTTT
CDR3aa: CASRTGQSKNTGELFF

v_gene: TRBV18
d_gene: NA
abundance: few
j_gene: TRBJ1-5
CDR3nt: TGTGCCAGCTCACCAGGACAGAATAGCAATCAGCCCCAGCATTTT
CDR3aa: CASSPGQNSNQPQHF

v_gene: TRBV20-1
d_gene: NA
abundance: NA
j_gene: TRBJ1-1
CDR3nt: TGCAGTGCTAGAGGAGGCGGGCAGTGGGCTTTCTTT
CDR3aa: CSARGGGQWAFF

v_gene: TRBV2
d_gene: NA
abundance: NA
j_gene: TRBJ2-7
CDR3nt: TGTGCCAGCAGGGCCCAGCTCGGACCCTACGAGCAGTACTTC
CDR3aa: CASRAQLGPYEQYF

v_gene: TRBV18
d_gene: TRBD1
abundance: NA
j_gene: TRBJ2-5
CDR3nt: TGTGCCAGCTCACCGCAGGGGGCCTCGAGAGAGACCCAGTACTTC
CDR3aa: CASSPQGASRETQYF

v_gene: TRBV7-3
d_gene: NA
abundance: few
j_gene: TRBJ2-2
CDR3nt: TGTGCCAGCAAGGATTTGCGGACCGGGGAGCTGTTTTTT
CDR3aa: CASKDLRTGELFF

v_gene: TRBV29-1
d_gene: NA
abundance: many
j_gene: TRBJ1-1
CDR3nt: TGCAGCGCTGGGAGCGGGGGATACACTGAAGCTTTCTTT
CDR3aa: CSAGSGGYTEAFF

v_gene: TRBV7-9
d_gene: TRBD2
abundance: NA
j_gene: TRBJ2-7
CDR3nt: TGTGCCAGCAGCTTTGAACTAGCGGCCTCCTACGAGCAGTACTTC
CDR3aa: CASSFELAASYEQYF

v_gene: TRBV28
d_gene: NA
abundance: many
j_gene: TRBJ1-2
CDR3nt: TGTGCCAGCAGTTTATGGAAGGGGGACCGTAGCTATGGCTACACCTTC
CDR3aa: CASSLWKGDRSYGYTF

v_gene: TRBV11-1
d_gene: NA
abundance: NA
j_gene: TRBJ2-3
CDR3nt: TGTGCCAGCAGCACACAGGAAGGTTTGAGTTATACGCAGTATTTT
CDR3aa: CASSTQEGLSYTQYF

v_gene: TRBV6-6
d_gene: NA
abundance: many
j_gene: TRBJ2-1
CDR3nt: TGTGCCAGCAGTTCGTTAAATGAGCAGTTCTTC
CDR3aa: CASSSLNEQFF

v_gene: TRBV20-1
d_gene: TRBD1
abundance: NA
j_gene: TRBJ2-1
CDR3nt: TGCAGTGCTAGGAGGGGGCCCTCCTACAATGAGCAGTTCTTC
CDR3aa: CSARRGPSYNEQFF

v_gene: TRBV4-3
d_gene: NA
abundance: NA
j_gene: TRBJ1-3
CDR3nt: TGCGCCAGCAGCCAAGACCGGGCGAACACCATATATTTT
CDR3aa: CASSQDRANTIYF

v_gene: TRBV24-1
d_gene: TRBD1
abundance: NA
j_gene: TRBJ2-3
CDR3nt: TGTGCCACCAGTGGGGGGCCGGACAGGGGGCTGGCAGATACGCAGTATTTT
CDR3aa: CATSGGPDRGLADTQYF

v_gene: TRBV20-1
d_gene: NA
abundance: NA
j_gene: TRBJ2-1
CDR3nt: TGCAGTGCTAGAGGGGGGAATGAGCAGTTCTTC
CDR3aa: CSARGGNEQFF